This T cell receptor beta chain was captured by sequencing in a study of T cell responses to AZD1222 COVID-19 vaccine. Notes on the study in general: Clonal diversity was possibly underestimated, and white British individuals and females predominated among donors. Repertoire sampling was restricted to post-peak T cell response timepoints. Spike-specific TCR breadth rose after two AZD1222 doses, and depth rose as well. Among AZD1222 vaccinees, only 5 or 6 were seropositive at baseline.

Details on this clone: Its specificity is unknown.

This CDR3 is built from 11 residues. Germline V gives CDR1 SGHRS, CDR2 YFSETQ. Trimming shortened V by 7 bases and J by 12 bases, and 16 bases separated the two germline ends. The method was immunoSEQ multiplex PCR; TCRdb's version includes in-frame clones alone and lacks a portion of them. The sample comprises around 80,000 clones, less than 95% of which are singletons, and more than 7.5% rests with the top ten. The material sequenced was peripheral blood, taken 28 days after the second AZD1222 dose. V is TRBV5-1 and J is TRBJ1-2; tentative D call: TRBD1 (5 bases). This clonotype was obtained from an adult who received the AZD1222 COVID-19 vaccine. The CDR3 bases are TGCGCCAGCGGGGCGGTGAAGCCCAACACCTTC. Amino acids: CASGAVKPNTF.